One sample yielded the 17 T cell receptor beta chains listed below, sequenced in a study of T cells in women clearing cervical HPV infection. This table comes from immunoSEQ multiplex PCR, and its TCRdb copy is limited to in-frame clones, with some not included. The sample table includes 30,000 to 40,000 clones. The sequencing input was blood buffy coat. These receptors originate from a woman aged 18-69 years with a cervical HPV16 infection that either progressed to CIN3+ or cleared (not recorded which).

In regard to this clone: The sequenced fragment ends 3 residues before the CDR3 boundary, so the rest is inferred from the germline J gene. The chain recombines TRBV19 with TRBJ1-2; D unresolved. The CDR3 loop spans 17 amino acids. CDR1 is LNHDA and CDR2 is SQIVND in the germline V gene (reference sequence). The CDR3 sequence: CASKPSGRAGRTDTYTF. The CDR3 bases that were read are TGTGCCAGTAAGCCTAGCGGGAGGGCCGGTCGCACAGATACC.

On this clone: The read ends 3 residues before the CDR3 terminus; that terminus is restored from the germline J gene. This chain connects TRBV2 to TRBJ1-2; 11 bases are shared with TRBD1. This CDR3 has 15 amino acids. V lost 6 bases and J lost 1; bases outside the gene matches: 4. Germline lookup yields CDR1 SNHLY and CDR2 FYNNEI. CDR3 amino acids: CASRRTGGGNYGYTF. The part of the CDR3 DNA that was read is TGTGCCAGCAGGAGGACAGGGGGCGGTAACTATGGC.

A remark on this clone: Sequencing ends 3 residues short of the CDR3 end; the germline J gene provides the rest. The chain carries TRBV5-1 and TRBJ2-5, with 7 bases that match TRBD1. Germline-derived CDR1 and CDR2 are SGHRS and YFSETQ. Trimming at V came to 4 bases and at J to 5 bases, leaving 14 bases not matched to a gene. This CDR3 spans 16 amino acids. CDR3 DNA (partial): TGCGCCAGCAGCCCGGGGACAGTCACAGCCCACGAGACC. Residues: CASSPGTVTAHET. The entire CDR3 sequence reads CASSPGTVTAHETQYF.

Judged by frequency, this clone is medium-sized. Sequencing ends 3 residues short of the CDR3 end; the germline J gene provides the rest. The V and J genes are TRBV14 and TRBJ2-2; D may be TRBD2 (6 bases). Trimming removed 4 bases at V and 1 base at J, with 16 bases between. Germline V gives CDR1 SGHDN, CDR2 FVKESK. The CDR3 extends over 17 amino acids. The CDR3 is CASSRGDSRLNTGELFF. The covered CDR3 bases are TGTGCCAGCAGCCGCGGGGACTCCCGTCTGAACACCGGGGAG.

Of note for this clone: With the read ending 3 residues before the CDR3 end, the germline J gene is used to fill in that end. The gene calls are TRBV10-2 and TRBJ2-7; TRBD2 agrees at 11 bases. The trim removed 6 bases at V and 0 bases at J, leaving 1 base unmatched. Germline V CDR1 and CDR2: WSHSY, SAAADI. There are 14 residues in the CDR3. The sequenced part of the CDR3 DNA is TGCGCCAGCAGCACTAGCGGGAGCTCCTACGAG. This gives the protein CASSTSGSSYE. The entire CDR3 sequence reads CASSTSGSSYEQYF.

Notes on this clone: Read sequence stops 3 residues before the CDR3 end, and the germline J gene provides the missing end. This chain links TRBV7-9 with TRBJ2-4; 8 bases align to TRBD1. The CDR3 totals 15 residues. Losses at the gene ends were 0 bases for V and 5 bases for J; bases not matched to a gene: 3. Germline V gene sequence: CDR1 SEHNR, CDR2 FQNEAQ (reference sequence). CDR3 bases read: TGTGCCAGCAGCTTAGCCCCGGGACAGGAAAACATT. Translating it yields CASSLAPGQENI. The whole CDR3 sequence is CASSLAPGQENIQYF.

CDR3 protein: CASSVDRTNTGELFF. The CDR3 bases that were read are TGTGCCAGCAGTGTGGACAGGACGAACACCGGGGAG. The rearrangement uses TRBV6-1 and TRBJ2-2, with 7 bases lining up with TRBD1. Coverage ceases 3 residues before the CDR3 finishes, and the germline J gene fills in the end. The V gene's germline CDR1 is MNHNS and CDR2 SASEGT. The CDR3 has 15 residues. J lost 0 bases, V lost 4 bases, and 2 bases had no gene match.

As concerns this clone: The read terminates 3 residues ahead of where the CDR3 ends, so the germline J gene completes it. The chain is built from TRBV18 and TRBJ2-5; TRBD1 matches at 7 bases. This CDR3 has 15 amino acids. Trimming took 6 bases from V and 4 from J; bases not matched to a gene: 11. Germline CDR1 reads KGHSH; CDR2 reads LQKENI. The CDR3: CASSPGTDKRETQYF. The sequenced CDR3 bases are TGTGCCAGCTCGCCCGGGACAGATAAGCGAGAGACC.

With regard to this clone: Sequencing ends 3 residues short of the CDR3 end; the germline J gene provides the rest. This chain links TRBV7-8 with TRBJ2-5, with TRBD2 matching over 9 bases. Germline V lookup: CDR1 SGHVS, CDR2 FQNEAQ. This CDR3 contains 18 residues. Unmatched junction bases numbered 13, after V lost 1 base and J lost 4 bases. The CDR3 sequence: CASSLGLVSLAGRETQYF. CDR3 bases read: TGTGCCAGCAGCTTAGGATTGGTCAGTCTAGCGGGAAGAGAGACC.

Regarding this clone: The sequenced fragment ends 3 residues before the CDR3 boundary, so the rest is inferred from the germline J gene. The chain uses TRBV19 and TRBJ2-1; 8 bases align to TRBD2. J gave up 0 bases and V 6 bases, and 4 bases lay outside the gene matches. Germline V gene sequence: CDR1 LNHDA, CDR2 SQIVND (reference sequence). The CDR3 has 15 amino acids. The part of the CDR3 DNA that was read is TGTGCCAGTAGCCCGGGGACTAGCTCCTACAATGAG. Its protein is CASSPGTSSYNE. The entire CDR3 reads CASSPGTSSYNEQFF.

As to this clone: From the germline J gene comes the end of the CDR3, since the read stops 3 residues before it. J is TRBJ2-7 and V is TRBV2; 8 bases match TRBD1. The CDR3 loop spans 14 amino acids. Germline-derived CDR1 and CDR2 are SNHLY and FYNNEI. V was clipped by 9 bases and J by 3 bases; unmatched bases: 10. Incomplete CDR3 DNA: TGTGCCAGGGGCCGGTGGACAGGGATCTACGAG. It translates to CARGRWTGIYE. From start to end, the CDR3 is CARGRWTGIYEQYF. The full variable domain, rest sourced from reference TRBV2 and TRBJ2-7, is EPEVTQTPSHQVTQMGQEVILRCVPISNHLYFYWYRQILGQKVEFLVSFYNNEISEKSEIFDDQFSVERPDGSNFTLKIRSTKLEDSAMYFCARGRWTGIYEQYFGPGTRLTVT.

Notes on this clone: The read halts 3 residues ahead of the CDR3 end, with the missing end drawn from the germline J gene. The V call is TRBV18, the J call TRBJ2-2; D unresolved. This CDR3 is built from 14 residues. Germline V gene sequence: CDR1 KGHSH, CDR2 LQKENI. The DNA read from the CDR3 is TGTGCCAGCTCAACTTCCGAAGCCCTAAAAAAG. It encodes CASSTSEALKK. The whole CDR3 protein reads CASSTSEALKKLFF. Combining the CDR3 with reference TRBV18 and TRBJ2-2 gives the whole variable domain NAGVMQNPRHLVRRRGQEARLRCSPMKGHSHVYWYRQLPEEGLKFMVYLQKENIIDESGMPKERFSAEFPKEGPSILRIQQVVRGDSAAYFCASSTSEALKKLFFGEGSRLTVL.

CDR3 DNA, as far as it was read: TGTGCCTGGAGTGTTGGGCAGTATAATTCACCC. Translated: CAWSVGQYNSP. The whole CDR3 sequence reads CAWSVGQYNSPLHF. The chain joins TRBV30 to TRBJ1-6; D not certain. The sequenced fragment ends 3 residues before the CDR3 boundary, so the rest is inferred from the germline J gene. The germline V gene has CDR1 GTSNPN and CDR2 SVGIG (reference sequence). The CDR3 sequence is 14 residues long. Trimming took 0 bases from V and 4 from J, leaving 7 bases between them. The variable domain in full, completed from reference TRBV30 and TRBJ1-6, reads SQTIHQWPATLVQPVGSPLSLECTVEGTSNPNLYWYRQAAGRGLQLLFYSVGIGQISSEVPQNLSASRPQDRQFILSSKKLLLSDSGFYLCAWSVGQYNSPLHFGNGTRLTVT.

As to this clone: The CDR3 end falls 3 residues outside the read, so it is completed with the germline J gene. The J gene is TRBJ2-2, the V gene TRBV19, with 15 bases matching TRBD2. Trimming removed 3 bases from V and 1 base from J; junction bases left unmatched: 0. The CDR3 totals 17 residues. CDR1 and CDR2 from the germline V gene are LNHDA and SQIVND (reference sequence). The DNA read from the CDR3 is TGTGCCAGTAGTATGGGACTAGCGGGGGGGAACACCGGGGAG. It yields the protein CASSMGLAGGNTGE. The complete CDR3 reads CASSMGLAGGNTGELFF.

Worth noting for this clone: From the germline J gene comes the end of the CDR3, since the read stops 3 residues before it. V usage is TRBV29-1 and J usage is TRBJ2-5, with 10 bases aligning to TRBD1. J was trimmed by 2 bases and V by 7 bases; bases with no gene match: 4. The CDR3 covers 13 residues. Germline V lookup: CDR1 SQVTM, CDR2 ANQGSEA. The CDR3 is CSAGQGGQETQYF. The sequenced part of the CDR3 DNA is TGCAGCGCTGGACAGGGGGGTCAAGAGACC.

As for this clone: The observed sequence ends 3 residues before the CDR3 terminus, with the missing tail filled in from the germline J gene. J is TRBJ1-5 and V is TRBV18, with TRBD1 matching over 7 bases. This CDR3 comprises 15 residues. Germline loops: CDR1 KGHSH, CDR2 LQKENI. Trimming removed 4 bases from V and 1 base from J; junction bases left unmatched: 4. The CDR3 region is CASSLGTASNQPQHF. The CDR3 bases that were read are TGTGCCAGCTCACTTGGGACAGCAAGCAATCAGCCC.

To note about this clone: The CDR3 goes on 3 residues after the read ends, and that part is filled in from the germline J gene. V gene TRBV7-3 combines with J gene TRBJ2-5, with a tentative D call TRBD1 (5 bases). The CDR3 is 15 amino acids. The V and J ends lost 0 bases and 0 bases respectively, with 8 bases between them. Germline CDR1 and CDR2: SGHTA and FQGTGA. The sequenced CDR3 bases are TGTGCCAGCAGCTTAACGCCAGGGTACCAAGAGACC. Translation gives CASSLTPGYQET. The whole CDR3 region reads CASSLTPGYQETQYF.